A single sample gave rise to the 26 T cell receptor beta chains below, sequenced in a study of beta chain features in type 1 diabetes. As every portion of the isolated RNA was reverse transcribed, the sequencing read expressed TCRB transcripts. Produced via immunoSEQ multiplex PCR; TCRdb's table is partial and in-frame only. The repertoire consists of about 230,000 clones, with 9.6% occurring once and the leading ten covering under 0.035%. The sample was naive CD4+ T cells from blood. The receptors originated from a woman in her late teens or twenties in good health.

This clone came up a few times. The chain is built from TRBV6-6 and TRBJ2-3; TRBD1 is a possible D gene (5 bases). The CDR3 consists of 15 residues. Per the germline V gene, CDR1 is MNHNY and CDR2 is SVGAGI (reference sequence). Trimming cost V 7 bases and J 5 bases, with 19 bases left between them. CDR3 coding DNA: TGTGCCAGCACCCCAAGGACAAAAGGGCAAGATACGCAGTATTTT. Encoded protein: CASTPRTKGQDTQYF.

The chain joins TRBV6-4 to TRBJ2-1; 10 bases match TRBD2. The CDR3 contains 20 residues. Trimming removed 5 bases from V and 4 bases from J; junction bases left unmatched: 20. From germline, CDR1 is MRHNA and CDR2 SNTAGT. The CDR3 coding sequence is TGTGCCAGCAGTAGGGTAGCTAGCGGGAGAGTTCCGGCTTTTTACAATGAGCAGTTCTTC. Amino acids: CASSRVASGRVPAFYNEQFF.

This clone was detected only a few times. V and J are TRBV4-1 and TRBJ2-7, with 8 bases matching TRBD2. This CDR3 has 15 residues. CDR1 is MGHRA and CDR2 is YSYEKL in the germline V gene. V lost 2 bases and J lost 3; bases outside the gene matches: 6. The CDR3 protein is CASSQMRRGGYEQYF. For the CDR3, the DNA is TGCGCCAGCAGCCAAATGCGCCGGGGGGGCTACGAGCAGTACTTC.

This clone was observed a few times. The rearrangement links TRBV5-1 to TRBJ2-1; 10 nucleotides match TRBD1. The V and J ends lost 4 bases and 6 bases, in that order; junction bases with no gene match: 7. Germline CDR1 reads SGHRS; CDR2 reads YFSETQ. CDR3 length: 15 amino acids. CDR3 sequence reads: CASSRRQGAGNEQFF. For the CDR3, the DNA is TGCGCCAGCAGCCGTAGACAGGGGGCGGGCAATGAGCAGTTCTTC.

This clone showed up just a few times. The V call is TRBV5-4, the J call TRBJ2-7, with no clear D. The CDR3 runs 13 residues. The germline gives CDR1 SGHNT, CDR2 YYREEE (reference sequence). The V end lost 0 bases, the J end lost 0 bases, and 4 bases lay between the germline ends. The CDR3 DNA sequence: TGTGCCAGCAGCTTGGGGAGCTCCTACGAGCAGTACTTC. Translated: CASSLGSSYEQYF.

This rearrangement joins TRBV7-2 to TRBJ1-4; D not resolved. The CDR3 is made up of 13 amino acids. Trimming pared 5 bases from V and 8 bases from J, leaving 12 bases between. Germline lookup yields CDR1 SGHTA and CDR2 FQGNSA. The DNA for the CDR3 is TGTGCCAGCAGCAACGGACCGGGAGAAAAACTGTTTTTT. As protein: CASSNGPGEKLFF.

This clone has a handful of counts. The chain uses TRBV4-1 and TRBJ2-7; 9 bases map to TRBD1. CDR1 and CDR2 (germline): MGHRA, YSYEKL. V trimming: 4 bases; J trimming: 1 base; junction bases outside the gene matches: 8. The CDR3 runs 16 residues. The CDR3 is CASSRSAGQGSYEQYF. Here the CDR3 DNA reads TGCGCCAGCAGCCGGAGCGCGGGACAGGGTTCCTACGAGCAGTACTTC.

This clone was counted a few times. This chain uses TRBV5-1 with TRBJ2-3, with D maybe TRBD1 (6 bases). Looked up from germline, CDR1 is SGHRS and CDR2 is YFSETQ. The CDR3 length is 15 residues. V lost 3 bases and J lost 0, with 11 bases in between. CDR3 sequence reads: CASSSTTGSTDTQYF. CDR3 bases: TGCGCCAGCAGCTCAACAACAGGGAGCACAGATACGCAGTATTTT.

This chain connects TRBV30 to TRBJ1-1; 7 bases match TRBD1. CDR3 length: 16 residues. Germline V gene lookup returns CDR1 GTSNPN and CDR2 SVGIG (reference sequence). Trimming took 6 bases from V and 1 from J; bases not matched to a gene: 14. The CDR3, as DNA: TGTGCCTGCGGGCACGGACAGGTGGTCAAGAACACTGAAGCTTTCTTT. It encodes CACGHGQVVKNTEAFF.

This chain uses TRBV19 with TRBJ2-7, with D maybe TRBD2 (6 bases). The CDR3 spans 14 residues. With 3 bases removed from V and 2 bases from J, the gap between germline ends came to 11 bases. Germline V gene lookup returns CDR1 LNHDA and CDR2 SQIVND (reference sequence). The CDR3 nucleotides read TGTGCCAGTAGTATTGCGGGGCCGACCTACGAGCAGTACTTC. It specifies CASSIAGPTYEQYF.

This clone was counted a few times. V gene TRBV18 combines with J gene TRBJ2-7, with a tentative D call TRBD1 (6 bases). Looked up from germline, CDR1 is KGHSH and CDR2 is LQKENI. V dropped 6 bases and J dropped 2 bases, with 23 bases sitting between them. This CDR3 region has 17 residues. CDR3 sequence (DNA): TGTGCCAGCTCCTCAGGAAGTTTTTACAGGGAAGCCTACGAGCAGTACTTC. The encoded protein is CASSSGSFYREAYEQYF.

CDR3 nucleotides: TGTGCCAGCTCACTGGGACAGAGTAGCAATCAGCCCCAGCATTTT. It encodes CASSLGQSSNQPQHF. The chain uses TRBV18 and TRBJ1-5, with 7 positions matching TRBD1. V dropped 4 bases and J dropped 0; count of bases not matched to a gene: 3. The CDR3 is 15 amino acids. Germline CDR1 reads KGHSH; CDR2 reads LQKENI.

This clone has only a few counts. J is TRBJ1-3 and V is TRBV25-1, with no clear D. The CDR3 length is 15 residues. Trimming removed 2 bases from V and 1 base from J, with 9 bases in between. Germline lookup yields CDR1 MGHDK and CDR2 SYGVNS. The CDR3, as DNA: TGTGCCAGCAGTGAAACAGTGCTATCTGGAAACACCATATATTTT. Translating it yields CASSETVLSGNTIYF.

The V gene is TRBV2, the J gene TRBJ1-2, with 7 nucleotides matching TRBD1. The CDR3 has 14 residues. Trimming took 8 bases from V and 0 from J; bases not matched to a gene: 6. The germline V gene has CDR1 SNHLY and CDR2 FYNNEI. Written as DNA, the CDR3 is TGTGCCAGCCGCCGACAGGGAGCTAACTATGGCTACACCTTC. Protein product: CASRRQGANYGYTF. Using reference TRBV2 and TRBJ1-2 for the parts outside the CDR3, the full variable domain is EPEVTQTPSHQVTQMGQEVILRCVPISNHLYFYWYRQILGQKVEFLVSFYNNEISEKSEIFDDQFSVERPDGSNFTLKIRSTKLEDSAMYFCASRRQGANYGYTFGSGTRLTVV.

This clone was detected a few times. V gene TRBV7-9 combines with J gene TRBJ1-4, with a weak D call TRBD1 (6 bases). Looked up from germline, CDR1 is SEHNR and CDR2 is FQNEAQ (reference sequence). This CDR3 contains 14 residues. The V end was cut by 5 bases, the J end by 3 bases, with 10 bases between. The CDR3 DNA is TGTGCCAGCAGCCCGGACAGACCTAATGAAAAACTGTTTTTT. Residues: CASSPDRPNEKLFF.

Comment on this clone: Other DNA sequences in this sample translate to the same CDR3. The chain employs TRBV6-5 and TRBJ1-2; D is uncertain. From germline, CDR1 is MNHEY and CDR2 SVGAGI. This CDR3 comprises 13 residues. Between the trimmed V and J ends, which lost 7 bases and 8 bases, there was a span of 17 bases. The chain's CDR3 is CASTTRRGLGYTF. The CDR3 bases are TGTGCCAGCACCACTCGAAGAGGTTTGGGCTACACCTTC.

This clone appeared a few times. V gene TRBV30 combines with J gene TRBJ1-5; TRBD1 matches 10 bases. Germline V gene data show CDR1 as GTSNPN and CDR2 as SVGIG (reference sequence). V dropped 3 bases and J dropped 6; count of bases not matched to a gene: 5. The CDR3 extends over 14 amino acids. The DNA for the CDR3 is TGTGCCTGGAGAGGGACAGGGGAAAGTCAGCCCCAGCATTTT. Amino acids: CAWRGTGESQPQHF.

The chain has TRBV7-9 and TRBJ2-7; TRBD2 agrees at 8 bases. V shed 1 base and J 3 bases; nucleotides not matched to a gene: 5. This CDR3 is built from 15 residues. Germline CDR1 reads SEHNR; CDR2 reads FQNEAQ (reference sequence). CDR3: CASSLGSLAGYEQYF. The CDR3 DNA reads TGTGCCAGCAGCTTAGGTAGTCTAGCGGGCTACGAGCAGTACTTC.

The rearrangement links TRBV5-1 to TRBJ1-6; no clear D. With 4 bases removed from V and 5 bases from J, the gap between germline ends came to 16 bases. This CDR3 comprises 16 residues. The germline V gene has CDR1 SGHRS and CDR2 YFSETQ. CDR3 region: CASSRGSGSNNSPLHF. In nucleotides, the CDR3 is TGCGCCAGCAGCCGAGGGTCGGGGTCGAATAATTCACCCCTCCACTTT.

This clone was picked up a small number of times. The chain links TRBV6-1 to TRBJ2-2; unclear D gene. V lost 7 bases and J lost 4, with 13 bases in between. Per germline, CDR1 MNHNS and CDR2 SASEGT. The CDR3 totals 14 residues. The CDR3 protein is CASTLEWVTGELFF. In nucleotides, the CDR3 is TGTGCCAGCACGTTGGAGTGGGTCACCGGGGAGCTGTTTTTT.

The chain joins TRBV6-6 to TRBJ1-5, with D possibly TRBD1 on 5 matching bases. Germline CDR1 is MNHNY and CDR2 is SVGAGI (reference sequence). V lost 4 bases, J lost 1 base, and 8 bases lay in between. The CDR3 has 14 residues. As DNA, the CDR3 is TGTGCCAGCAGTTCCGCAGGGAGCAATCAGCCCCAGCATTTT. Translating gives CASSSAGSNQPQHF.

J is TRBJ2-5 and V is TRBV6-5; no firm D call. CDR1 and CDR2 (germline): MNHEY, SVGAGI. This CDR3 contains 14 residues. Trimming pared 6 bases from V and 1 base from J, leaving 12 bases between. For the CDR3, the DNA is TGTGCCAGCAGCCCCTCCCCCGGCCAAGAGACCCAGTACTTC. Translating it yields CASSPSPGQETQYF.

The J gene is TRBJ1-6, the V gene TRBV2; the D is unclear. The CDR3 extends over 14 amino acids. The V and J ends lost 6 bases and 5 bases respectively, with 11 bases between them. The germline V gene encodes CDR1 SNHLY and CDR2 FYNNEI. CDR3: CASRDDGNNSPLHF. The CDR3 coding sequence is TGTGCCAGCAGAGACGACGGGAATAATTCACCCCTCCACTTT.

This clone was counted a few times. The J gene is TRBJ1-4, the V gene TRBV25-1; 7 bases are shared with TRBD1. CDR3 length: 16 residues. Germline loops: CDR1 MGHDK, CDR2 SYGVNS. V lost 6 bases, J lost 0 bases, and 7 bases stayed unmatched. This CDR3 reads CASRGPGQPTNEKLFF. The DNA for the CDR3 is TGTGCCAGCAGAGGCCCGGGACAGCCAACTAATGAAAAACTGTTTTTT.

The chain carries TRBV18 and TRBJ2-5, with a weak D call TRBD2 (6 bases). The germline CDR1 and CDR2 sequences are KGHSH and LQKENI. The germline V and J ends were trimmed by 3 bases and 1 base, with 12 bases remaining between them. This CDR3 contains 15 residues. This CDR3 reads CASSPGAGPQETQYF. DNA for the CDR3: TGTGCCAGCTCACCGGGAGCGGGCCCCCAAGAGACCCAGTACTTC. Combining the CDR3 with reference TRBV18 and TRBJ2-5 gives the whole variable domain NAGVMQNPRHLVRRRGQEARLRCSPMKGHSHVYWYRQLPEEGLKFMVYLQKENIIDESGMPKERFSAEFPKEGPSILRIQQVVRGDSAAYFCASSPGAGPQETQYFGPGTRLLVL.

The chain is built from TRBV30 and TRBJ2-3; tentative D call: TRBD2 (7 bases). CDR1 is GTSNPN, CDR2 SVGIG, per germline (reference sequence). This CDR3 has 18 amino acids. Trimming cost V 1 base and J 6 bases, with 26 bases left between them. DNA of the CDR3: TGTGCCTGGAGTGCCGGGGGGCCGGGTAGGGTGTTGTCGGATACGCAGTATTTT. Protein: CAWSAGGPGRVLSDTQYF.